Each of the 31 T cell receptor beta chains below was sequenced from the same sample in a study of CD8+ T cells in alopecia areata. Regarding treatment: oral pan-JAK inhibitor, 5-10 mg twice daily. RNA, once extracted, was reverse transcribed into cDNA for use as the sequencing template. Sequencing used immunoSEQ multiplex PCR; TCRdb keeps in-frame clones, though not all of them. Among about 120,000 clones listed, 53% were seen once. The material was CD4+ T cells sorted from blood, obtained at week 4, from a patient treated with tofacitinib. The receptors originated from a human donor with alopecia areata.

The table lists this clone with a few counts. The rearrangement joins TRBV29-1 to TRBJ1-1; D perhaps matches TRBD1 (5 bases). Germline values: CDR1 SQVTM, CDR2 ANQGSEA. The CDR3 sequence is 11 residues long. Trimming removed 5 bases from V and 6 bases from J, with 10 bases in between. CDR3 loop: CSVREGPEAFF. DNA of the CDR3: TGCAGCGTTCGAGAGGGGCCTGAAGCTTTCTTT.

For the CDR3, the DNA is TGTGCCAGCAGCAGAGGGACTAGCGCAGATACGCAGTATTTT. Amino acids: CASSRGTSADTQYF. The genes are TRBV7-6 and TRBJ2-3, with 10 bases aligning to TRBD2. The CDR3 sequence is 14 residues long. Germline lookup yields CDR1 SGHVS and CDR2 FNYEAQ. Unmatched junction bases numbered 3, after V lost 5 bases and J lost 4 bases.

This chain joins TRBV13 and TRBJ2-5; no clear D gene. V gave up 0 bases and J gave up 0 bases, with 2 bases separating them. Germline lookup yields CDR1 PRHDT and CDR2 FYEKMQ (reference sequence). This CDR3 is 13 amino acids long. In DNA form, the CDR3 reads TGTGCCAGCAGCTTAGGAGACCAAGAGACCCAGTACTTC. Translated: CASSLGDQETQYF.

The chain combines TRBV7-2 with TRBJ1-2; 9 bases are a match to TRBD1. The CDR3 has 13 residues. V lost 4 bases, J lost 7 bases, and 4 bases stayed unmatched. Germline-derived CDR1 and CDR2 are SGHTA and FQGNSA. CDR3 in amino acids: CASSSGQGGGYTF. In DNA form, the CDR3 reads TGTGCCAGCAGCTCGGGACAGGGAGGTGGCTACACCTTC.

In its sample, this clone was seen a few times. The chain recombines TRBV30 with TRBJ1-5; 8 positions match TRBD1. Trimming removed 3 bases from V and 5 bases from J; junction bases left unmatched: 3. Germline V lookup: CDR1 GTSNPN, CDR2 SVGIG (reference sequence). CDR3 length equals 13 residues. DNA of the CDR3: TGTGCCTGGAGCTTACAGGGGGATCAGCCCCAGCATTTT. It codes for CAWSLQGDQPQHF.

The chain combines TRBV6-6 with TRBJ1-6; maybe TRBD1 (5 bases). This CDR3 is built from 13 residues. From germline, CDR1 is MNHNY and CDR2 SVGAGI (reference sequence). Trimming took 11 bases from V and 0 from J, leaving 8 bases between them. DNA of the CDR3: TGTGCCCACGGGGGCTCCTATAATTCACCCCTCCACTTT. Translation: CAHGGSYNSPLHF.

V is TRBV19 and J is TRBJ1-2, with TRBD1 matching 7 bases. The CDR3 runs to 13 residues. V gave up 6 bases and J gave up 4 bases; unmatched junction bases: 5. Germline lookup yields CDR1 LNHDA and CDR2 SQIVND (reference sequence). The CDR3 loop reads CASRTDRFYGYTF. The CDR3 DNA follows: TGTGCCAGTAGGACGGACAGGTTCTATGGCTACACCTTC. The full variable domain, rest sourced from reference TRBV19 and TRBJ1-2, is DGGITQSPKYLFRKEGQNVTLSCEQNLNHDAMYWYRQDPGQGLRLIYYSQIVNDFQKGDIAEGYSVSREKKESFPLTVTSAQKNPTAFYLCASRTDRFYGYTFGSGTRLTVV.

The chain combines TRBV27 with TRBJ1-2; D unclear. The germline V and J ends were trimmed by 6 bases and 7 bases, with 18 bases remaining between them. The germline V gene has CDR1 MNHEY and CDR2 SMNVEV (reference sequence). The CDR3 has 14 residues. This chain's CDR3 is CASSHLGRTSGYTF. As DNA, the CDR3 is TGTGCCAGCAGCCACTTGGGTCGGACGAGTGGCTACACCTTC.

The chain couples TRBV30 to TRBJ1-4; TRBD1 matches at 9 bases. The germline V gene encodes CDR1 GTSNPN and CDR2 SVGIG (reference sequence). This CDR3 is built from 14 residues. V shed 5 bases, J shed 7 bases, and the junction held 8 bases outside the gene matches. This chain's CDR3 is CAWGDRGRGEKLFF. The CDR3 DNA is TGTGCCTGGGGTGACAGGGGGAGAGGTGAAAAACTGTTTTTT.

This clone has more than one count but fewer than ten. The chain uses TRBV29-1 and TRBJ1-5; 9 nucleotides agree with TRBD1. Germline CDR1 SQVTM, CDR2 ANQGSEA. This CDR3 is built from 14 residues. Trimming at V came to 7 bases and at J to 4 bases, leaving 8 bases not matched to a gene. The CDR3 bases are TGCAGCGCAATAACAGGGGGCGGAAATCAGCCCCAGCATTTT. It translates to CSAITGGGNQPQHF.

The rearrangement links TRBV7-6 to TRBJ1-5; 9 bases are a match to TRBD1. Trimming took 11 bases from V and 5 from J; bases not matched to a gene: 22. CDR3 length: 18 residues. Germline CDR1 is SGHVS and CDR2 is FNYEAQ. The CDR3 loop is CARNHGRRTGADDQPQHF. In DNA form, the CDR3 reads TGTGCCCGCAACCACGGGAGGAGGACAGGGGCCGACGATCAGCCCCAGCATTTT.

The CDR3: CAWRLGSAGNTIYF. The CDR3 region has the DNA TGTGCCTGGAGATTGGGAAGCGCTGGAAACACCATATATTTT. V usage is TRBV30 and J usage is TRBJ1-3; the D is unclear. V was clipped by 3 bases and J by 2 bases, with 11 bases between them. Germline-derived CDR1 and CDR2 are GTSNPN and SVGIG (reference sequence). The CDR3 sequence is 14 residues long.

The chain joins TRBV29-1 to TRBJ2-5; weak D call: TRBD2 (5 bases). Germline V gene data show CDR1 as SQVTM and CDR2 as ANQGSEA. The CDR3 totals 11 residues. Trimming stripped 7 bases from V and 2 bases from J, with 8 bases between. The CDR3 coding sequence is TGCAGCGGGACTGATCAAGAGACCCAGTACTTC. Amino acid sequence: CSGTDQETQYF.

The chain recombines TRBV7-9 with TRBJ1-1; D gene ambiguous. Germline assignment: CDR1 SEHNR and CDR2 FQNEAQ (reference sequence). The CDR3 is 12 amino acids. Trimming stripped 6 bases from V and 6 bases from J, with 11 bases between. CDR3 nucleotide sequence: TGTGCCAGCAGTAGGGATGATGCTGAAGCTTTCTTT. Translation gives CASSRDDAEAFF.

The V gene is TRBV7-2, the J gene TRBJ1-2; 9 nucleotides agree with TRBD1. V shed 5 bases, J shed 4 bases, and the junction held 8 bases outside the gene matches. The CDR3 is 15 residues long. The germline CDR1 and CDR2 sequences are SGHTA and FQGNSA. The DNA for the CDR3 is TGTGCCAGCAGCGATCCGGGACAGGGTTTCTATGGCTACACCTTC. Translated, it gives CASSDPGQGFYGYTF.

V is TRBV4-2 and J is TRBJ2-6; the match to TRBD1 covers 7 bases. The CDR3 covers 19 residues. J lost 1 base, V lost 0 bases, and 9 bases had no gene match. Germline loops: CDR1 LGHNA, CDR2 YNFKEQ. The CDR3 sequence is CASSQDGTGVRSGANVLTF. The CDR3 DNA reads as TGTGCCAGCAGCCAAGACGGAACAGGGGTCAGGTCTGGGGCCAACGTCCTGACTTTC.

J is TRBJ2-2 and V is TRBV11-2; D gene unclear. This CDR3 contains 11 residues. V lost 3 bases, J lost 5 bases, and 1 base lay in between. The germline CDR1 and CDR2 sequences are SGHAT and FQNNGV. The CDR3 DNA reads TGTGCCAGCAGCTTGACCGGGGAGCTGTTTTTT. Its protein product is CASSLTGELFF.

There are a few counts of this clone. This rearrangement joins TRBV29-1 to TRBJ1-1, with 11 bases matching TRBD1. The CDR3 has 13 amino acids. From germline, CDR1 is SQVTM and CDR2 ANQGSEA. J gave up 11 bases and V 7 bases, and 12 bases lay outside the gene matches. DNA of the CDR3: TGCAGCGGGTGGGGACAGGGGGATGCGGTGGCTTTCTTT. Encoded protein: CSGWGQGDAVAFF.

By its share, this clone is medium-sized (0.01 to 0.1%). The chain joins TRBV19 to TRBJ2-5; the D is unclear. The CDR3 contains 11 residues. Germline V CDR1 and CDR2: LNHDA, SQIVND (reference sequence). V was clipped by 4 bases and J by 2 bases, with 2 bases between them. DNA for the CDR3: TGTGCCAGTAGTAGTCAAGAGACCCAGTACTTC. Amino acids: CASSSQETQYF.

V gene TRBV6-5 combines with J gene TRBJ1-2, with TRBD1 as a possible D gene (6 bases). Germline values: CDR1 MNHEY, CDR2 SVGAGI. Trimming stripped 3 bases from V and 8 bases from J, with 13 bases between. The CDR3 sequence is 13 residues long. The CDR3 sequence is CASSYRQEDGYTF. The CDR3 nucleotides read TGTGCCAGCAGTTATCGACAGGAAGACGGCTACACCTTC.

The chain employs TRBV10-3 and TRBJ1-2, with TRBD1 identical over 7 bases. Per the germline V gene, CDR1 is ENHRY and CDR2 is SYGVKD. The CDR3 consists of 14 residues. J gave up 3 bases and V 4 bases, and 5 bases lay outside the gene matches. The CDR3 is CAISGKGADYGYTF. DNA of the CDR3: TGTGCCATCAGTGGTAAGGGGGCAGACTATGGCTACACCTTC.

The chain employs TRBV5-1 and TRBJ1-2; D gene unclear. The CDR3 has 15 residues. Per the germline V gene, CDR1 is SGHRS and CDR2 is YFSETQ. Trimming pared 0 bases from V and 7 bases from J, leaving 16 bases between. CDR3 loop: CASSLEQTEAVGYTF. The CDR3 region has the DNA TGCGCCAGCAGCTTGGAGCAGACTGAAGCGGTTGGCTACACCTTC. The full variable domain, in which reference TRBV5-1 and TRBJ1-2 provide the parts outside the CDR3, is KAGVTQTPRYLIKTRGQQVTLSCSPISGHRSVSWYQQTPGQGLQFLFEYFSETQRNKGNFPGRFSGRQFSNSRSEMNVSTLELGDSALYLCASSLEQTEAVGYTFGSGTRLTVV.

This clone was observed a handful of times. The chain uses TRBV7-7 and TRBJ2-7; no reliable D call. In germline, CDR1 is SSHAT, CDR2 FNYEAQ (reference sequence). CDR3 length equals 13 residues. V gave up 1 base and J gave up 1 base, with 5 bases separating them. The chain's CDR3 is CASSLGPSYEQYF. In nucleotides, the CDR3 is TGTGCCAGCAGCTTAGGCCCGTCCTACGAGCAGTACTTC. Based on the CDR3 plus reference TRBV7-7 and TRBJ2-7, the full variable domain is GAGVSQSPRYKVTKRGQDVTLRCDPISSHATLYWYQQALGQGPEFLTYFNYEAQPDKSGLPSDRFSAERPEGSISTLTIQRTEQRDSAMYRCASSLGPSYEQYFGPGTRLTVT.

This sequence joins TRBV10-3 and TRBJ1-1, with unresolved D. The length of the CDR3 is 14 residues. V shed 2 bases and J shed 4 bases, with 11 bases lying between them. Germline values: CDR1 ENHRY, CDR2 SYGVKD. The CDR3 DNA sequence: TGTGCCATCAGTGAGCGGGGAGAGGGCACTGAAGCTTTCTTT. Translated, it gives CAISERGEGTEAFF.

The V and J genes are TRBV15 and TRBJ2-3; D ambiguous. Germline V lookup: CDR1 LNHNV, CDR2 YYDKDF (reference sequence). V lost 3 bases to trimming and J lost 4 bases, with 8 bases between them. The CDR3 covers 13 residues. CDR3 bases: TGTGCCACCAGCAGTCCGACCGCAGATACGCAGTATTTT. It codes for CATSSPTADTQYF.

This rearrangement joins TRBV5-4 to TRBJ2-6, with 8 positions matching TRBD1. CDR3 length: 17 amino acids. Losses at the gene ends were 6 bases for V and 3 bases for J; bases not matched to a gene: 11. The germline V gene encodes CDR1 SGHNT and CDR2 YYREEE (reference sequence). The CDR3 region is CASNPRTGPGGANVLTF. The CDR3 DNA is TGTGCCAGCAATCCTCGGACAGGGCCCGGTGGGGCCAACGTCCTGACTTTC.

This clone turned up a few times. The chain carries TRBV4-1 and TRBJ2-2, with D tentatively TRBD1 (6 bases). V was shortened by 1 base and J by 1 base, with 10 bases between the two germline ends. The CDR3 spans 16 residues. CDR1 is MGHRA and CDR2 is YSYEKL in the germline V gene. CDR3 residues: CASSQVRRGNTGELFF. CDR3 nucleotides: TGCGCCAGCAGCCAAGTCCGCAGGGGGAACACCGGGGAGCTGTTTTTT.

The CDR3 DNA reads as TGTGCCAGCACCCCGACAGGGGCCGGGGCTAACTATGGCTACACCTTC. The encoded protein is CASTPTGAGANYGYTF. The chain carries TRBV7-8 and TRBJ1-2; 8 bases are shared with TRBD1. This CDR3 has 16 amino acids. With 7 bases clipped from V and 0 bases from J, the junction kept 10 bases outside the gene matches. Germline V gene sequence: CDR1 SGHVS, CDR2 FQNEAQ.

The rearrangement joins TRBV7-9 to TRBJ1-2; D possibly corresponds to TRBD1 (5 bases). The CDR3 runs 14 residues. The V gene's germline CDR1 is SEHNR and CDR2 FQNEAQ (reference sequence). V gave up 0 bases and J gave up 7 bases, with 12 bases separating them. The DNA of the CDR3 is TGTGCCAGCAGCTTAGCAGGGGAGGAAAGTGGCTACACCTTC. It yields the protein CASSLAGEESGYTF.

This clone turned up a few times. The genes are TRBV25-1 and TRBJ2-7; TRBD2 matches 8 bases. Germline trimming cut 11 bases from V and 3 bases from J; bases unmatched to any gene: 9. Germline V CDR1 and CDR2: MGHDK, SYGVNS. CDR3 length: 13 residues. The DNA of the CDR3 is TGTGCCGTAGAACAACGGGAGGGCTACGAGCAGTACTTC. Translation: CAVEQREGYEQYF.

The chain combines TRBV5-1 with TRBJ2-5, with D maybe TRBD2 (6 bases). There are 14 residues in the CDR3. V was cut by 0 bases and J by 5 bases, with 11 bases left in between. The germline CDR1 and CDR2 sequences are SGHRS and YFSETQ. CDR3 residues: CASSLVSGRETQYF. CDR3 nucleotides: TGCGCCAGCAGCTTGGTGAGCGGGCGGGAGACCCAGTACTTC.